Given below is one T cell receptor beta chain in context. Terminally differentiated effector memory CD45RA+ cells were excluded by CCR7 positive selection of CD45RO-negative cells. Donors were healthy HIV-negative adults without recent acute infections or vaccinations. This entry is derived from a study of shared clonotypes between healthy human individuals. Per germline, CDR1 MNHEY and CDR2 SMNVEV (reference sequence). CDR3 length equals 12 residues. The V end was cut by 2 bases, the J end by 6 bases, with 5 bases between. The protocol was immunoSEQ multiplex PCR, while the TCRdb copy is restricted to in-frame clones and leaves out a portion. The sample includes approximately 2,200,000 clones, under 95% seen only once; the top ten take under 2%.

The source of this sequence is a man between 18 and 35 years old in good health. Some clones in this sample may be carry-over from other donors' samples. V gene TRBV27 combines with J gene TRBJ1-5; D ambiguous. Sample: naive CD8+ T cells from PBMCs. The CDR3 reads CASSLNSQPQHF. The CDR3 DNA is TGTGCCAGCAGTTTAAATAGTCAGCCCCAGCATTTT.